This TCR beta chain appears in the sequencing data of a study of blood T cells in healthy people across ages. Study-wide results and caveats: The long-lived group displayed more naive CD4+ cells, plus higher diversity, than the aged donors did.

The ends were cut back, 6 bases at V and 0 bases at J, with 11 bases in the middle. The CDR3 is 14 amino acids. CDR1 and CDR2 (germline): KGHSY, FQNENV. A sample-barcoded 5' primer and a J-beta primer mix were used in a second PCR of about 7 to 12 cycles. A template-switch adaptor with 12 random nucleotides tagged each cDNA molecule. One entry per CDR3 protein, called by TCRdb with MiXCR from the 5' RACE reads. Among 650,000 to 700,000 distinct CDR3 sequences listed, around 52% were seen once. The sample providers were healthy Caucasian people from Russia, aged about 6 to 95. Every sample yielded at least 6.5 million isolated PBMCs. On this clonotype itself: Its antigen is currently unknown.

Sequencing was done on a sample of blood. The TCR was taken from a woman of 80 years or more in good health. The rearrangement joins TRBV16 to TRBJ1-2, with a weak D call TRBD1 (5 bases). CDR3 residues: CASSFDRANYGYTF. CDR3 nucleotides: TGTGCCAGCAGTTTCGACAGAGCTAACTATGGCTACACCTTC.